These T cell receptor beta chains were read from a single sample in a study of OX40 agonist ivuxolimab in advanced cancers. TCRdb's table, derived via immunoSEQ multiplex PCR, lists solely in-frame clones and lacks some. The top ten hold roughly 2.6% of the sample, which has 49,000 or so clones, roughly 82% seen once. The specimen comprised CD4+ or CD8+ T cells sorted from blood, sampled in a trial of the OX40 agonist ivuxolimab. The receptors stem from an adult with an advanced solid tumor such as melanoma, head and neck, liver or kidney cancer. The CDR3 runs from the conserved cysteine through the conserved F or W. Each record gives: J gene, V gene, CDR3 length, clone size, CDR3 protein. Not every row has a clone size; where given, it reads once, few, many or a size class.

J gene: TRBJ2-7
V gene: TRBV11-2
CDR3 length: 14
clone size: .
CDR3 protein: CASSLGLAAYEQYF

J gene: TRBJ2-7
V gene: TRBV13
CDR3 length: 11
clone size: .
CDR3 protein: CASSLMHEQYF

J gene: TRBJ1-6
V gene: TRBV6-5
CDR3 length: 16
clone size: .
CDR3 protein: CASSYGGEGFNSPLHF

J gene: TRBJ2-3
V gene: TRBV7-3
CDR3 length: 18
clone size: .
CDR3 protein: CASSPSGTSGGATETQYF

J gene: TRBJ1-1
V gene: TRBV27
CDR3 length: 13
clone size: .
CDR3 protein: CASSGGLDTEAFF

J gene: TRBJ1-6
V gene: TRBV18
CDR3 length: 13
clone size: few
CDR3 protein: CASSPGNTGSLHF

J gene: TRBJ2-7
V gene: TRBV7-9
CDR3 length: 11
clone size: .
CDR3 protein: CASSFLYEQYF

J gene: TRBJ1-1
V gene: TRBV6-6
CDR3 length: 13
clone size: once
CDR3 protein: CASSFQGRTEAFF

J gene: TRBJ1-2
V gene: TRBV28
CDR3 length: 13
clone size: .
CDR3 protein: CASSFGGLYGYTF

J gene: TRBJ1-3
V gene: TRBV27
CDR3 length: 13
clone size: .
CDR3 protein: CASRRTSGNTIYF

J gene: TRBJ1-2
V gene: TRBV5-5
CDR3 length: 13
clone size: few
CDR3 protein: CASSPDSFYGYTF

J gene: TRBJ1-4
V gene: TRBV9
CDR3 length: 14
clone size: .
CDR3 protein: CASSVARANEKLFF

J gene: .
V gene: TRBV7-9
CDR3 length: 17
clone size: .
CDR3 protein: CASSPPAGLAGYYEQYF

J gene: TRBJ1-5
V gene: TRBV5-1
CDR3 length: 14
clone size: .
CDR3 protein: CASSPGTGNQPQHF

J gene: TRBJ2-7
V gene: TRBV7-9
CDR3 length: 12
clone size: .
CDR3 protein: CASSLGSSEQYF

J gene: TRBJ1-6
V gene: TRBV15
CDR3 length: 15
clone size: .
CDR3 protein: CATSSGTFYNSPLHF

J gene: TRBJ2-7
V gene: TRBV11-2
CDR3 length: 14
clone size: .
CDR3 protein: CASSSRGGGYEQYF

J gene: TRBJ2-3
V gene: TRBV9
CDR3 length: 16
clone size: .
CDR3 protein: CASGPLAGGRPDTQYF

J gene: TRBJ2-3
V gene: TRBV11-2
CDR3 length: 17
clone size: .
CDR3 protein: CASSFGLGAYGIDTQYF

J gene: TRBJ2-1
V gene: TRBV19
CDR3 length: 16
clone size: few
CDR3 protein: CASSIRQGGPYNEQFF

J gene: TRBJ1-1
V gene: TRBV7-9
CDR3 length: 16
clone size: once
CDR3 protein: CASSLLTVLPQAEAFF

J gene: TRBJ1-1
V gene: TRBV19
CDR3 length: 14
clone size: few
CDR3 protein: CASSPSGWGTEAFF

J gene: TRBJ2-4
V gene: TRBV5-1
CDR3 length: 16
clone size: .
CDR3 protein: CASSLQAGGAGNIQYF

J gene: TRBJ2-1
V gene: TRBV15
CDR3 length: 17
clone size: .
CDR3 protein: CATSSPSDTSSYNEQFF

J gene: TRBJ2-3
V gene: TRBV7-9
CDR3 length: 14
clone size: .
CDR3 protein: CASSLEGTTDTQYF

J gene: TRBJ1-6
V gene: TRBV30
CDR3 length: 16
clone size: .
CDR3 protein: CAWRISGTNRDSPLHF

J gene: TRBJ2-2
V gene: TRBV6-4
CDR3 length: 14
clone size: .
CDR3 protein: CASRLRANTGELFF

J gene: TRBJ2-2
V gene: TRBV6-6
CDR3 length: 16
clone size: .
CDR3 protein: CASRTNPGVGTGELFF

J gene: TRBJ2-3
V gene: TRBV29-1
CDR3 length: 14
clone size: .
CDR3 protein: CSVGPGVATGTQYF

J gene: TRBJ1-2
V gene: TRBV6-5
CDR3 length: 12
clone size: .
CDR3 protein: CASSTGQGNYTF

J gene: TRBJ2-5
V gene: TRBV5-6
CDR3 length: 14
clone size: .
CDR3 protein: CASSLRGSPETQYF

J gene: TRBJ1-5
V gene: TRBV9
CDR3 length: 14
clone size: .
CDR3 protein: CASSVGVSGSAQHF

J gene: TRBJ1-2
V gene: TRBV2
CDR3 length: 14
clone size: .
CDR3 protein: CANPPDRGQGGYTF

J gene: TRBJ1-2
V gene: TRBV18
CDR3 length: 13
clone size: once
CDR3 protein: CASSGGGSYGYTF

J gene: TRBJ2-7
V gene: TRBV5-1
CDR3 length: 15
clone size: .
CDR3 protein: CASSLERAEWYEQYF

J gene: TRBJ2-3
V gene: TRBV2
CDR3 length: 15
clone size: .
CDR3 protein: CASRGWGSAIGTQYF

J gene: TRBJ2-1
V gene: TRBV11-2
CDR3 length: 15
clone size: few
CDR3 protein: CASSLQLAGVIEQFF

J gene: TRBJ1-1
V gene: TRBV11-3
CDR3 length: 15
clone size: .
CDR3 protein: CASSSGQGWNTEAFF

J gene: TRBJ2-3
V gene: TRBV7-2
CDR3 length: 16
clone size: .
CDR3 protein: CASSVRAGGEVDTQYF

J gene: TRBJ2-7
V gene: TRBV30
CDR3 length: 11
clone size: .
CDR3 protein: CACWTGYEQYF

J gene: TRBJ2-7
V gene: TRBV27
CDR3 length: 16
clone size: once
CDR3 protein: CASREDRLAGPYEQYF

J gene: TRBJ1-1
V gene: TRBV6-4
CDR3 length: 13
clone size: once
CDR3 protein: CASSLHFGTEAFF

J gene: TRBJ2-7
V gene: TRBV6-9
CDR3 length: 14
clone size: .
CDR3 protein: CASSSHRGQYEQYF

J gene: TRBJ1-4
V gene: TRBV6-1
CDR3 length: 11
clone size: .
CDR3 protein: CASSDGTEVFF

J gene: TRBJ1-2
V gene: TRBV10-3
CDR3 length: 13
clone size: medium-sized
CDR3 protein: CAISGQLVYGYTF